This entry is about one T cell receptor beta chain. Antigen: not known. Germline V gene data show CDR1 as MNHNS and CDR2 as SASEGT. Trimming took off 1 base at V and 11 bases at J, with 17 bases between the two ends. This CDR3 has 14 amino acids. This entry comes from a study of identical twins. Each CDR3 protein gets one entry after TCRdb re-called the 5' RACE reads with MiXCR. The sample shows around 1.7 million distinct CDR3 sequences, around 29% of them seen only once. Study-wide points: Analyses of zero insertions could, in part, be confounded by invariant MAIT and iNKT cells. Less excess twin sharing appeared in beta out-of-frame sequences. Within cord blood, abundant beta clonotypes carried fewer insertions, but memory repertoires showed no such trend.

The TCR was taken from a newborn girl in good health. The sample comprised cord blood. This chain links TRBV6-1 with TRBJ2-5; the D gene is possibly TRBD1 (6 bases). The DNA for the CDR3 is TGTGCCAGCAGTGAAGGGAACAGGGCAGGAGAGCAGTACTTC. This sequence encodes CASSEGNRAGEQYF.